The 17 T cell receptor beta chains in this list originate from one sample, sequenced in a study of control samples from healthy donors and cancer patients. Profiled with immunoSEQ multiplex PCR; TCRdb holds only in-frame clones, not every one. The sample lists 90,000 to 130,000 clones; roughly 79% were seen once. The source material was blood. These receptors were obtained from a man aged 18 to 35 in good health.

Only one count was recorded for this clone. V and J are TRBV3-1 (or the pseudogene TRBV3-2) and TRBJ1-6; the D is unclear. Trimming took 4 bases from V and 10 from J, leaving 20 bases between them. This CDR3 region has 16 residues. The germline gives CDR1 LGHDT, CDR2 YNNKEL (reference sequence). CDR3 sequence (DNA): TGTGCCAGCAGCCCTCCTTTTGGCCGAGGAGGCTCACCCCTCCACTTT. Protein product: CASSPPFGRGGSPLHF.

In the case of this clone: Distinct nucleotide sequences in the sample also encode this CDR3. V gene TRBV28 combines with J gene TRBJ2-7, with 9 bases aligning to TRBD2. With V trimmed by 7 bases and J by 2 bases, 9 bases remained unmatched. The CDR3 consists of 15 residues. CDR1 MDHEN and CDR2 SYDVKM come from the germline V gene. CDR3 DNA: TGTGCCAGCAAGGCCGCGGGGGGGGGAACCTACGAGCAGTACTTC. It yields the protein CASKAAGGGTYEQYF. Combining the CDR3 with reference TRBV28 and TRBJ2-7 gives the whole variable domain DVKVTQSSRYLVKRTGEKVFLECVQDMDHENMFWYRQDPGLGLRLIYFSYDVKMKEKGDIPEGYSVSREKKERFSLILESASTNQTSMYLCASKAAGGGTYEQYFGPGTRLTVT.

The genes are TRBV5-6 and TRBJ1-4, with 7 bases matching TRBD1. The CDR3 consists of 17 residues. Germline CDR1 and CDR2: SGHDT and YYEEEE. J lost 1 base, V lost 3 bases, and 9 bases had no gene match. CDR3 in DNA: TGTGCCAGCAGCTCGACAGGGCCCACGGGAACTAATGAAAAACTGTTTTTT. Amino acids: CASSSTGPTGTNEKLFF.

The chain joins TRBV7-8 to TRBJ1-1; D uncertain. This CDR3 is built from 14 residues. V shed 1 base and J shed 1 base, with 7 bases lying between them. Germline loops: CDR1 SGHVS, CDR2 FQNEAQ. CDR3 sequence reads: CASSLGHSNTEAFF. CDR3 DNA: TGTGCCAGCAGCTTAGGACACTCGAACACTGAAGCTTTCTTT.

This clone came up a few times. The V gene is TRBV4-1, the J gene TRBJ1-2; D perhaps matches TRBD1 (5 bases). Trimming removed 7 bases from V and 8 bases from J, with 17 bases in between. The V gene's germline CDR1 is MGHRA and CDR2 YSYEKL. The CDR3 runs 13 residues. The CDR3 sequence: CASNKSPGQGYTF. The CDR3 DNA reads as TGCGCCAGCAACAAAAGCCCAGGGCAAGGCTACACCTTC.

The chain combines TRBV29-1 with TRBJ1-4, with D perhaps matching TRBD1 (6 bases). Germline V gene sequence: CDR1 SQVTM, CDR2 ANQGSEA. The germline V and J ends were trimmed by 2 bases and 11 bases, with 9 bases remaining between them. The CDR3 consists of 11 residues. The DNA of the CDR3 is TGCAGCGTTGAAATCGGGGGCAAACTGTTTTTT. This sequence encodes CSVEIGGKLFF.

V is TRBV4-1 and J is TRBJ2-2, with TRBD1 as a possible D gene (5 bases). Germline CDR1 is MGHRA and CDR2 is YSYEKL. Trimming cost V 0 bases and J 6 bases, with 11 bases left between them. There are 15 residues in the CDR3. The CDR3 region is CASSQERQWAGELFF. In DNA, the CDR3 is TGCGCCAGCAGCCAAGAACGACAGTGGGCCGGGGAGCTGTTTTTT.

The genes are TRBV29-1 and TRBJ1-2; 7 bases fit TRBD1. V was pared by 4 bases and J by 4 bases, with 3 bases of the junction left unmatched. Germline CDR1 is SQVTM and CDR2 is ANQGSEA. The CDR3 is 12 residues long. The CDR3 DNA reads as TGCAGCGTTGGGGCAGGGGGCTATGGCTACACCTTC. Translation gives CSVGAGGYGYTF.

The J gene is TRBJ1-1, the V gene TRBV5-1, with TRBD1 identical over 7 bases. V was pared by 4 bases and J by 8 bases, with 8 bases of the junction left unmatched. In germline, CDR1 is SGHRS, CDR2 YFSETQ. The CDR3 is made up of 13 amino acids. The CDR3 region has the DNA TGCGCCAGCAGCAGTACAGGGGCAATGGAAGCTTTCTTT. It codes for CASSSTGAMEAFF. Using reference TRBV5-1 and TRBJ1-1 for the parts outside the CDR3, the full variable domain is KAGVTQTPRYLIKTRGQQVTLSCSPISGHRSVSWYQQTPGQGLQFLFEYFSETQRNKGNFPGRFSGRQFSNSRSEMNVSTLELGDSALYLCASSSTGAMEAFFGQGTRLTVV.

Of note for this clone: The sample contains more than one DNA sequence encoding this CDR3. The rearrangement joins TRBV5-4 to TRBJ1-2; D is uncertain. The CDR3 covers 15 residues. Germline V gene sequence: CDR1 SGHNT, CDR2 YYREEE (reference sequence). The germline V and J ends were trimmed by 0 bases and 0 bases, with 9 bases remaining between them. For the CDR3, the DNA is TGTGCCAGCAGCTTGGGGGGAGTCACTAACTATGGCTACACCTTC. Translating gives CASSLGGVTNYGYTF. The full variable domain, completed using reference TRBV5-4 and TRBJ1-2, is ETGVTQSPTHLIKTRGQQVTLRCSSQSGHNTVSWYQQALGQGPQFIFQYYREEENGRGNFPPRFSGLQFPNYSSELNVNALELDDSALYLCASSLGGVTNYGYTFGSGTRLTVV.

The chain employs TRBV28 and TRBJ1-2; a weak D match, TRBD1 (5 bases). CDR3 length: 13 amino acids. Germline V gene sequence: CDR1 MDHEN, CDR2 SYDVKM. The V gene lost 2 bases and the J gene lost 8 bases, with 12 bases spanning the gap. In DNA, the CDR3 is TGTGCCAGCAGTTTAGGACACTTGGGGGGCTACACCTTC. It codes for CASSLGHLGGYTF.

The chain joins TRBV7-8 to TRBJ1-5; the D gene is possibly TRBD1 (5 bases). There are 13 residues in the CDR3. V lost 5 bases to trimming and J lost 6 bases, with 11 bases between them. The V gene's germline CDR1 is SGHVS and CDR2 FQNEAQ. This chain's CDR3 is CASSVTRGQPQHF. DNA of the CDR3: TGTGCCAGCAGCGTAACGAGGGGTCAGCCCCAGCATTTT.

This chain uses TRBV30 with TRBJ2-5; D is possibly TRBD1 or TRBD2 (5 bases each). CDR1 is GTSNPN and CDR2 is SVGIG in the germline V gene (reference sequence). The CDR3 sequence is 13 residues long. The CDR3 here is CACSGAGAGTQYF. CDR3 in DNA: TGTGCGTGCTCCGGGGCAGGAGCCGGGACCCAGTACTTC.

The chain recombines TRBV4-1 with TRBJ1-2, with D unclear. In germline, CDR1 is MGHRA, CDR2 YSYEKL. This CDR3 is 15 amino acids long. Trimming removed 1 base at V and 7 bases at J, with 16 bases between. CDR3 in DNA: TGCGCCAGCAGCCAAGGACGGCAGAGAGAACGTGGCTACACCTTC. Translated: CASSQGRQRERGYTF.

The V gene is TRBV10-3, the J gene TRBJ1-1; tentative D call: TRBD1 (6 bases). The CDR3 loop spans 15 amino acids. Trimming removed 3 bases from V and 4 bases from J, with 15 bases in between. Germline V gene sequence: CDR1 ENHRY, CDR2 SYGVKD. The CDR3 region has the DNA TGTGCCATCAGTGAAAAAGGCAGGGGAGTCACTGAAGCTTTCTTT. It encodes CAISEKGRGVTEAFF.

The chain carries TRBV7-6 and TRBJ1-4; 7 bases fit TRBD1. Germline V gene lookup returns CDR1 SGHVS and CDR2 FNYEAQ. V gave up 8 bases and J gave up 5 bases; unmatched junction bases: 14. CDR3 length: 16 residues. The CDR3 nucleotides are TGTGCCAGCTCGGGGGGGACGGACAGGAGAAATGAAAAACTGTTTTTT. The encoded protein is CASSGGTDRRNEKLFF.

The CDR3 DNA reads as TGTGCCAGCAGCTTAGTGGGGGGAGGGGGCGCCTACGAGCAGTACGTC. Translated: CASSLVGGGGAYEQYV. The chain has TRBV7-8 and TRBJ2-7; D is tentatively TRBD1 or TRBD2 (7 bases each). This CDR3 has 16 residues. CDR1 is SGHVS, CDR2 FQNEAQ, per germline. V lost 1 base to trimming and J lost 2 bases, with 15 bases between them.